Following are 23 T cell receptor beta chains from one sample sequenced in a study of OX40 agonist ivuxolimab in advanced cancers. Library preparation was by the immunoSEQ multiplex PCR assay. TCRdb carries this immuneACCESS record with in-frame sequences only. Its versions omit some clonotypes, under half of them owing to an unresolved V gene in the studies checked, with the rest unexplained. This sample is represented by roughly 67,000 clones; roughly 86% of them were singletons. The top ten clones comprise 0.7% to 1% of the sample. The sample in question was CD4+ or CD8+ T cells sorted from blood, obtained in a trial of the OX40 agonist ivuxolimab. All receptors derive from an adult with an advanced solid tumor such as melanoma, head and neck, liver or kidney cancer.

The V call is TRBV19, the J call TRBJ1-1, with a tentative D call TRBD1 (5 bases). This CDR3 spans 14 amino acids. CDR1 is LNHDA and CDR2 is SQIVND in the germline V gene (reference sequence). Trimming shortened V by 0 bases and J by 5 bases, and 10 bases separated the two germline ends. The CDR3: CASSIDSGVTEAFF. Here the CDR3 DNA reads TGTGCCAGTAGTATAGATTCGGGGGTTACTGAAGCTTTCTTT.

This sequence joins TRBV2 and TRBJ1-4; TRBD1 agrees at 10 bases. Germline CDR1 is SNHLY and CDR2 is FYNNEI. The CDR3 is 16 amino acids. V lost 4 bases to trimming and J lost 0 bases; unmatched junction nucleotides: 2. The CDR3 coding sequence is TGTGCCAGCAGTGGGACAGGGGGGTCAACTAATGAAAAACTGTTTTTT. This translates into CASSGTGGSTNEKLFF.

The chain combines TRBV5-1 with TRBJ1-2; TRBD1 agrees at 8 bases. V lost 4 bases, J lost 7 bases, and 6 bases stayed unmatched. Germline CDR1 and CDR2: SGHRS and YFSETQ. The CDR3 has 13 amino acids. As DNA, the CDR3 is TGCGCCAGCAGCCCCTCAGGGGGCGTTGGCTACACCTTC. Amino acids: CASSPSGGVGYTF.

V is TRBV11-2 and J is TRBJ2-7, with a possible D match to TRBD1 (5 bases). V gave up 5 bases and J gave up 2 bases, with 10 bases separating them. The CDR3 is made up of 13 amino acids. Germline CDR1 reads SGHAT; CDR2 reads FQNNGV. CDR3 region: CASSPDRAYEQYF. The CDR3, as DNA: TGTGCCAGCAGCCCTGACAGAGCCTACGAGCAGTACTTC.

This rearrangement joins TRBV6-5 to TRBJ2-2; D is unclear. V lost 10 bases to trimming and J lost 4 bases, with 7 bases between them. The CDR3 has 11 residues. The germline gives CDR1 MNHEY, CDR2 SVGAGI. The CDR3 DNA is TGTGCCACCCTCGCCACCGGGGAGCTGTTTTTT. It is translated as CATLATGELFF.

The chain carries TRBV27 and TRBJ1-2, with TRBD1 as a possible D gene (5 bases). The V end lost 8 bases, the J end lost 3 bases, and 16 bases lay between the germline ends. Germline loops: CDR1 MNHEY, CDR2 SMNVEV (reference sequence). CDR3 size: 14 residues. In DNA, the CDR3 is TGTGCCAGCCGTCGACCGGGGCGGGACTATGGCTACACCTTC. Its translation is CASRRPGRDYGYTF.

The chain recombines TRBV19 with TRBJ1-2, with D hard to call. There are 14 residues in the CDR3. V gave up 0 bases and J gave up 0 bases, with 5 bases separating them. Germline-derived CDR1 and CDR2 are LNHDA and SQIVND (reference sequence). The CDR3: CASSIEGSNYGYTF. The CDR3, as DNA: TGTGCCAGTAGTATAGAGGGGTCTAACTATGGCTACACCTTC.

The CDR3 loop reads CASSVESSYNEQFF. CDR3 in DNA: TGTGCCAGCAGCGTGGAAAGCTCCTACAATGAGCAGTTCTTC. The V call is TRBV2, the J call TRBJ2-1; no reliable D call. CDR3 length: 14 residues. The ends were cut back, 6 bases at V and 0 bases at J, with 9 bases in the middle. Germline CDR1 and CDR2: SNHLY and FYNNEI.

The chain recombines TRBV7-9 with TRBJ2-5; 10 bases line up with TRBD1. The V and J ends lost 6 bases and 5 bases, in that order; junction bases with no gene match: 6. The V gene's germline CDR1 is SEHNR and CDR2 FQNEAQ (reference sequence). The CDR3 totals 14 residues. The CDR3 sequence is CASRQGQGGETQYF. The CDR3 nucleotides read TGTGCCAGCAGACAAGGACAGGGGGGGGAGACCCAGTACTTC.

This sequence joins TRBV9 and TRBJ2-4, with D unclear. V was cut by 0 bases and J by 11 bases, with 12 bases left in between. The germline gives CDR1 SGDLS, CDR2 YYNGEE. The CDR3 totals 13 residues. The CDR3 protein is CASSVAVSGFQYF. CDR3 bases: TGTGCCAGCAGCGTAGCGGTGAGTGGGTTTCAGTACTTC.

The CDR3 is CASSGQDNTGELFF. The DNA of the CDR3 is TGCGCCAGCAGCGGACAGGATAACACCGGGGAGCTGTTTTTT. This sequence joins TRBV5-1 and TRBJ2-2, with 7 bases that match TRBD1. V shed 4 bases and J 2 bases; nucleotides not matched to a gene: 2. Germline values: CDR1 SGHRS, CDR2 YFSETQ. The CDR3 runs 14 residues.

The chain uses TRBV5-8 and TRBJ1-4, with TRBD1 identical over 7 bases. After removal of 4 bases from V and 8 bases from J, the junction contained 17 bases not matched to a gene. Germline V gene lookup returns CDR1 SGHTS and CDR2 YDEGEE. CDR3 length equals 17 residues. This CDR3 is CASSPGQVVGSREKLFF. CDR3 sequence (DNA): TGTGCCAGCAGCCCCGGACAGGTTGTGGGTTCGAGGGAAAAACTGTTTTTT.

The chain has TRBV18 and TRBJ1-4, with D perhaps TRBD1 (5 bases). The V end was cut by 6 bases, the J end by 6 bases, with 11 bases between. CDR3 length equals 13 residues. CDR1 and CDR2 (germline): KGHSH, LQKENI. The CDR3 DNA sequence: TGTGCCAGCTCGTACTCACAGGATGAAAAACTGTTTTTT. It translates to CASSYSQDEKLFF. The variable domain in full, completed from reference TRBV18 and TRBJ1-4, reads NAGVMQNPRHLVRRRGQEARLRCSPMKGHSHVYWYRQLPEEGLKFMVYLQKENIIDESGMPKERFSAEFPKEGPSILRIQQVVRGDSAAYFCASSYSQDEKLFFGSGTQLSVL.

V gene TRBV18 combines with J gene TRBJ1-1; D is ambiguous. This CDR3 region has 14 residues. The germline gives CDR1 KGHSH, CDR2 LQKENI. V was cut by 3 bases and J by 1 base, with 9 bases left in between. The CDR3 nucleotides read TGTGCCAGCTCACCGGACGGACCGAACACTGAAGCTTTCTTT. Protein: CASSPDGPNTEAFF.

The chain links TRBV18 to TRBJ2-7, with D possibly matching TRBD1 (5 bases). Germline V gene lookup returns CDR1 KGHSH and CDR2 LQKENI. This CDR3 is 13 amino acids long. V was trimmed by 3 bases and J by 1 base, leaving 7 bases between them. This CDR3 reads CASSPGQSYEQYF. CDR3 sequence (DNA): TGTGCCAGCTCACCGGGGCAGTCCTACGAGCAGTACTTC.

This chain links TRBV5-1 with TRBJ1-1; tentative D call: TRBD1 (6 bases). Germline V gene sequence: CDR1 SGHRS, CDR2 YFSETQ. This CDR3 comprises 15 residues. Trimming pared 0 bases from V and 0 bases from J, leaving 9 bases between. The CDR3 coding sequence is TGCGCCAGCAGCTTGGGTGACAGGATGAACACTGAAGCTTTCTTT. This encodes CASSLGDRMNTEAFF.

The chain employs TRBV5-4 and TRBJ1-5; no reliable D call. Germline CDR1 is SGHNT and CDR2 is YYREEE (reference sequence). V lost 1 base and J 4 bases, leaving 9 bases between the germline ends. There are 14 residues in the CDR3. The DNA of the CDR3 is TGTGCCAGCAGCTTGCTGGGAACGAATCAGCCCCAGCATTTT. Translation: CASSLLGTNQPQHF. Variable domain in full (rest from reference TRBV5-4 and TRBJ1-5): ETGVTQSPTHLIKTRGQQVTLRCSSQSGHNTVSWYQQALGQGPQFIFQYYREEENGRGNFPPRFSGLQFPNYSSELNVNALELDDSALYLCASSLLGTNQPQHFGDGTRLSIL.

The chain carries TRBV4-1 and TRBJ2-3, with D possibly being TRBD2 (5 bases). Between the trimmed V and J ends, which lost 0 bases and 5 bases, there was a span of 18 bases. From germline, CDR1 is MGHRA and CDR2 YSYEKL. This CDR3 region has 17 residues. CDR3 DNA sequence: TGCGCCAGCAGCCAAGATCGGCGGTGGGCAGGAGGAGATACGCAGTATTTT. Translated, it gives CASSQDRRWAGGDTQYF.

The chain joins TRBV2 to TRBJ2-7; TRBD1 matches at 7 bases. This CDR3 comprises 14 residues. After removal of 6 bases from V and 2 bases from J, the junction contained 7 bases not matched to a gene. The germline CDR1 and CDR2 sequences are SNHLY and FYNNEI. The CDR3 protein is CASSQGDSTYEQYF. CDR3 in DNA: TGTGCCAGCAGCCAAGGGGACAGCACCTACGAGCAGTACTTC.

V gene TRBV13 combines with J gene TRBJ1-1; a weak D match, TRBD1 (5 bases). Germline V lookup: CDR1 PRHDT, CDR2 FYEKMQ (reference sequence). V was pared by 5 bases and J by 7 bases, with 14 bases between. This CDR3 is built from 13 residues. CDR3 DNA: TGTGCCAGCAGCCGGAGAGGGGTCGGTGAAGCTTTCTTT. This sequence encodes CASSRRGVGEAFF.

This clone has a single count. The gene calls are TRBV7-3 and TRBJ2-5; D unresolved. This CDR3 spans 13 amino acids. CDR1 SGHTA and CDR2 FQGTGA come from the germline V gene. V lost 3 bases, J lost 5 bases, and 10 bases lay in between. CDR3 in amino acids: CASSFGPGETQYF. In nucleotides, the CDR3 is TGTGCCAGCAGCTTCGGTCCCGGCGAGACCCAGTACTTC.

The rearrangement uses TRBV28 and TRBJ1-5; 7 nucleotides align to TRBD1. Losses at the gene ends were 3 bases for V and 2 bases for J; bases not matched to a gene: 4. Germline values: CDR1 MDHEN, CDR2 SYDVKM. This CDR3 is 15 amino acids long. This CDR3 reads CASSFGQVGNQPQHF. In nucleotides, the CDR3 is TGTGCCAGCAGTTTCGGACAGGTCGGCAATCAGCCCCAGCATTTT.

The CDR3 region is CASSAGTGGNEKLFF. The CDR3 nucleotides read TGTGCCAGCAGCGCCGGGACAGGGGGGAATGAAAAACTGTTTTTT. The V and J genes are TRBV5-8 and TRBJ1-4; 11 bases are a match to TRBD1. The CDR3 sequence is 15 residues long. From germline, CDR1 is SGHTS and CDR2 YDEGEE. V lost 4 bases, J lost 5 bases, and 4 bases stayed unmatched.